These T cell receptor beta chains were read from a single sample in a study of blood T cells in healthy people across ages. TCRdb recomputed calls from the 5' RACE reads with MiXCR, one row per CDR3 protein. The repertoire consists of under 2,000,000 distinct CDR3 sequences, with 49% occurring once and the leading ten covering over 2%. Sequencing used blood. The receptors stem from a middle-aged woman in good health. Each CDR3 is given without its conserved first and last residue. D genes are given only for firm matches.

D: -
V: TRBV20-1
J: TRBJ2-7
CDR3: SARDQKAEPTYEQY

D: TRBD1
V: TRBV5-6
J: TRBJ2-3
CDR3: ASSLGRGQGTLPPGY

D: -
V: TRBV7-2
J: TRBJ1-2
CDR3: ASSFQVQDGYT

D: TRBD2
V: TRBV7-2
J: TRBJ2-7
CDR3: ASSLGLAGRYSYEQY

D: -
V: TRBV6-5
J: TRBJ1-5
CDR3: ASSYAATGVGNQPQH

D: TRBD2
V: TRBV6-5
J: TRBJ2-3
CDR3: ASSSLAAGTDTQY

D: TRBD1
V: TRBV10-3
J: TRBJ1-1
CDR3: AISETGQGKNTEAF

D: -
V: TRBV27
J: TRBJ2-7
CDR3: ASSFQQGPYEQY

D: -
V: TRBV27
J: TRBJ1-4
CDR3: ASSFRGFNEKLF

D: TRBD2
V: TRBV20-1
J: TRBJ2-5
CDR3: SARSGLAGDVQETQY

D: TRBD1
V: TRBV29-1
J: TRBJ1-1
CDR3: SVGGGGLGTEAF

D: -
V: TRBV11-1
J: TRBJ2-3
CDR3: ATSTSPGTSTDTQY

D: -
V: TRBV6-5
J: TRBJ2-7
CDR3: ASGEKYSYEQY

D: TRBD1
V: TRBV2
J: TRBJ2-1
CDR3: ASTLGQGANNGQF

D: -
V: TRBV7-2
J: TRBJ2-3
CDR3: ASSRIASTDTQY

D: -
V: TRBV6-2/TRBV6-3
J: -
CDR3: ASSRPDRADEQY

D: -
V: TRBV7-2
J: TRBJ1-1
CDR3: ASSLPGALGAF

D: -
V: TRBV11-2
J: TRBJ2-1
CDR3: ASSKTSQLEQF

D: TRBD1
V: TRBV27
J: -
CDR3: ASSLSQGVFGETQY

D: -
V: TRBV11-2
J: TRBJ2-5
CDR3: ASSPLIEETQY

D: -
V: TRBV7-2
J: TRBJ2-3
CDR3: ASSVEGKLTDTQY

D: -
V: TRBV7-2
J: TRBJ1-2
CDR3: ASSPNTVNGYT

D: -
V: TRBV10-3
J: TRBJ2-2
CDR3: ATRINTGELF

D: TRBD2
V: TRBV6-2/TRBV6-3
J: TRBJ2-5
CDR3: ASSYGLAGLQETQY

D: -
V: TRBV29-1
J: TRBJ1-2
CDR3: SVDLPGGQNYGYT

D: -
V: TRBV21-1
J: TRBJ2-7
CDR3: ASSKVATGGTYEQY

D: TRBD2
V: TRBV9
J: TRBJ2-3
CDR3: ASTSGGTSTDTQY

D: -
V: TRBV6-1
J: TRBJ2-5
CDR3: ASSDPRGRSQETQY

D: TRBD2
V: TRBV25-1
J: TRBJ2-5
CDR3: ASSEYRTSGETQY

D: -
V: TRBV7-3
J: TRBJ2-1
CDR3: ASSPQRAGEQF

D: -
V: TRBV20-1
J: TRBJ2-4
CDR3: SATGTLENIQY

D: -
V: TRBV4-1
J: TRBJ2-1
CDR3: ASSQDAGTNEQF

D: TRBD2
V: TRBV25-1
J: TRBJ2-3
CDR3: ASSGVGLAGSSTDTQY

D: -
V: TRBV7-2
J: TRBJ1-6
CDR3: ASSPRPAGINSPLH

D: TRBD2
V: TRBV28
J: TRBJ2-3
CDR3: ASSFRTSGGTTDTQY

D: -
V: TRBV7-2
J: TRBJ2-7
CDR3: ASSLVSSVSEQY

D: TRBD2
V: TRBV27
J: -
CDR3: ASGRRGVEQY

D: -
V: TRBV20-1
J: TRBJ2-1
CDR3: SARGRDEQF

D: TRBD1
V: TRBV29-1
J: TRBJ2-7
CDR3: SVETGDNYEQY

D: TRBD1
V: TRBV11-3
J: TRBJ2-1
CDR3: ASSAGTGQEEQF

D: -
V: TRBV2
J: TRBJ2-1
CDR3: ASGRGTVYNEQF

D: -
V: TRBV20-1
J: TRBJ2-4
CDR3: SARGVGRPPLQAKNIQY